This T cell receptor (beta chain) appears in the sequencing data of a study of identical twins. Study results and limitations: Because invariant MAIT and iNKT cells could be present, zero-insertion analyses could be partly confounded. The more abundant beta clonotypes in cord blood had fewer insertions, and memory repertoires did not show this.

TCRdb recomputed calls from the 5' RACE reads with MiXCR, one row per CDR3 protein. The sample carries hundreds of thousands of distinct CDR3 sequences, around an eighth recorded once. The trim removed 5 bases at V and 6 bases at J, leaving 24 bases unmatched. CDR3 length: 19 residues. With respect to this clonotype: What it recognizes is unknown.

Among all donors, each was a healthy Caucasian. The same specimen was also included in a second study, on yellow fever vaccine responses in identical twins.

This clonotype was sampled from a woman aged 18-29 years in good health. The sample consisted of CD8+ T cells sorted from blood. This chain joins TRBV12-3 or TRBV12-4 and TRBJ1-1; 7 bases are a match to TRBD1. The CDR3 spells CASSPSSRDSGMFIAEAFF. CDR3 DNA sequence: TGTGCCAGCAGTCCTTCGTCCCGGGACAGCGGCATGTTTATTGCTGAAGCTTTCTTT.